Listed below are T cell receptor beta chains from one sample, sequenced in a study of T cells in Graves' hyperthyroidism and ophthalmopathy. TCRdb called the multiplex PCR reads again in MiXCR, with one record for every CDR3 protein. The table records 600,000 or so distinct CDR3 sequences, around 13% of them present only once. The sequenced material came from blood. These TCRs come from a woman between 45 and 65 years old with Graves' ophthalmopathy. CDR3s include the opening cysteine and the closing phenylalanine or tryptophan. Fields, in order: clone size, J gene, V gene, D gene, CDR3 DNA, CDR3 protein. A D gene is named only where the DNA matches it firmly. Only part of the rows carry a size: once, few, many, or a class if the clone is expanded.

>many|TRBJ2-5|TRBV7-2|-
TGTGCCAGCAGCTTATTGACTAGAACACGAGAGACCCAGTACTTC
CASSLLTRTRETQYF
>many|TRBJ2-3|TRBV27|TRBD1
TGTGCCAGCAGTCCAGGACAGGGCACAGCAGATACGCAGTATTTT
CASSPGQGTADTQYF
>-|TRBJ1-4|TRBV20-1|-
TGCAGTGCTAGCAAAGACAGCGAAAAACTGTTTTTT
CSASKDSEKLFF
>many|TRBJ2-1|TRBV5-1|-
TGCGCCAGCAGCGCCTATCCTTCCTACAATGAGCAGTTCTTC
CASSAYPSYNEQFF
>many|TRBJ2-2|TRBV5-1|TRBD1
TGCGCCAGCAAAAATGACAGGGGTTCCACCGGGGAGCTGTTTTTT
CASKNDRGSTGELFF
>-|TRBJ1-3|TRBV6-2/TRBV6-3|-
TGTGCCAGCAGTTACGGTCGAAGCTCTGGAAACACCATATATTTT
CASSYGRSSGNTIYF
>few|TRBJ2-4|TRBV27|-
TGTGCCAGCAGTTTCCAAACAGGGACCTCAATGTACTTC
CASSFQTGTSMYF
>many|TRBJ2-7|TRBV20-1|TRBD1
TGCAGTGCGTTCCGGGACAGGGAAACCTACGAGCAGTACTTC
CSAFRDRETYEQYF
>-|TRBJ2-5|TRBV4-1|TRBD2
TGCGCCAGCAGCCTTCTTCATTTAGCGGGAGGGGAGACCCAGTACTTC
CASSLLHLAGGETQYF
>many|TRBJ2-1|TRBV20-1|-
TGCAGTGCTAGAGTGGCCACCCAGCAGGGTGAGCAGTTCTTC
CSARVATQQGEQFF
>many|TRBJ2-4|TRBV7-2|-
TGTGCCAGCAGCTTAGTACGGGTAGCCAAAAACATTCAGTACTTC
CASSLVRVAKNIQYF
>-|TRBJ2-7|TRBV3-1|TRBD1
TGTGCCAGCAGCCATCCGGGACAGGGGCCCTCCTACGAGCAGTACTTC
CASSHPGQGPSYEQYF
>many|TRBJ2-2|TRBV27|-
TGTGCCAGCACCCGAAGGGGCTACACCGGGGAGCTGTTTTTT
CASTRRGYTGELFF
>many|TRBJ1-1|TRBV29-1|-
TGCAGCGTTGCGGATGGGTCCGAGTGGTCTGAAGCTTTCTTT
CSVADGSEWSEAFF
>many|TRBJ1-2|TRBV28|-
TGTGCCAGCAGTTTTCACTATGGCTACACCTTC
CASSFHYGYTF